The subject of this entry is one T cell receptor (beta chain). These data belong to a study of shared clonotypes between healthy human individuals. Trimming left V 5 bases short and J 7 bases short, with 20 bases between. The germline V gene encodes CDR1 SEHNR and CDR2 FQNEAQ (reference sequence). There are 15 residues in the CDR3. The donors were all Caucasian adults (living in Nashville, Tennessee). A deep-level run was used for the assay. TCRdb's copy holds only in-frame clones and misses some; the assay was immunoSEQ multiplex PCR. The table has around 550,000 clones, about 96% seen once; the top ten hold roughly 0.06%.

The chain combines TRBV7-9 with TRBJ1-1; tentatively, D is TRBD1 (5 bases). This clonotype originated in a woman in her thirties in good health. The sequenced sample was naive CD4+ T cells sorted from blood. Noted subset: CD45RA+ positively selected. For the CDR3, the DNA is TGTGCCAGCAGCCATCGGACAATGGATATAATTGAAGCTTTCTTT. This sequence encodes CASSHRTMDIIEAFF.